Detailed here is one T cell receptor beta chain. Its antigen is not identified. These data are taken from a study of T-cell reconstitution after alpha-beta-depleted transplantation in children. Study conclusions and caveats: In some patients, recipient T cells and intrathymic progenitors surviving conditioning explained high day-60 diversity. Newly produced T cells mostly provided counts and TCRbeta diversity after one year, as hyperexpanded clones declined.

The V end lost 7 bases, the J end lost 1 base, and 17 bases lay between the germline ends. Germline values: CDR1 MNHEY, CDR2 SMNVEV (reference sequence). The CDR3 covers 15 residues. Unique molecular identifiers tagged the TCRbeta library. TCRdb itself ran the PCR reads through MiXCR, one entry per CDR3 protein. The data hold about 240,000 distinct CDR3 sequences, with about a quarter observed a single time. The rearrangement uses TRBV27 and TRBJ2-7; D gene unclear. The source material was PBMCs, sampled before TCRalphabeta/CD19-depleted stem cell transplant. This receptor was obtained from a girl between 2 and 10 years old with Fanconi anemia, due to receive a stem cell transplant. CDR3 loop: CASNPDGSQSYEQYF. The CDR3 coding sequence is TGTGCCAGCAACCCCGACGGTTCTCAATCCTACGAGCAGTACTTC.